Presented here are 30 T cell receptor beta chains from one specimen sequenced in a study of shared T cell receptors in the human thymus. The data were produced by immunoSEQ multiplex PCR, yet TCRdb's version contains in-frame clones alone and is incomplete. The sample consists of over 350,000 clones, 85% to 95% of them appearing once. The sample was thymocytes. The receptors come from a human donor.

J is TRBJ2-7 and V is TRBV7-8; TRBD2 might be the D (5 bases). Trimming took 5 bases from V and 2 from J, leaving 16 bases between them. The germline V gene encodes CDR1 SGHVS and CDR2 FQNEAQ. The CDR3 loop spans 15 amino acids. The CDR3, as DNA: TGTGCCAGCAGCCTTTGGGAAGGACTCGCCTACGAGCAGTACTTC. Amino acid sequence: CASSLWEGLAYEQYF. Based on the CDR3 plus reference TRBV7-8 and TRBJ2-7, the full variable domain is GAGVSQSPRYKVAKRGQDVALRCDPISGHVSLFWYQQALGQGPEFLTYFQNEAQLDKSGLPSDRFFAERPEGSVSTLKIQRTQQEDSAVYLCASSLWEGLAYEQYFGPGTRLTVT.

V and J are TRBV13 and TRBJ2-3; TRBD2 aligns across 7 bases. J was trimmed by 5 bases and V by 0 bases; bases with no gene match: 14. CDR3 length equals 18 residues. Germline lookup yields CDR1 PRHDT and CDR2 FYEKMQ (reference sequence). CDR3 in DNA: TGTGCCAGCAGCTTAGGTCTGTGGGAGGGCCTTGCTGGAGATACGCAGTATTTT. Encoded protein: CASSLGLWEGLAGDTQYF. The whole variable domain, remainder taken from reference TRBV13 and TRBJ2-3, is AAGVIQSPRHLIKEKRETATLKCYPIPRHDTVYWYQQGPGQDPQFLISFYEKMQSDKGSIPDRFSAQQFSDYHSELNMSSLELGDSALYFCASSLGLWEGLAGDTQYFGPGTRLTVL.

The chain employs TRBV27 and TRBJ1-4; a weak D match, TRBD1 (5 bases). Trimming pared 6 bases from V and 2 bases from J, leaving 16 bases between. The CDR3 runs 16 residues. Germline V CDR1 and CDR2: MNHEY, SMNVEV (reference sequence). The CDR3 here is CASRKLRVGTNEKLFF. The CDR3 DNA sequence: TGTGCCAGCAGGAAGCTCAGGGTTGGGACTAATGAAAAACTGTTTTTT. Full variable domain (rest looked up from reference TRBV27 and TRBJ1-4): EAQVTQNPRYLITVTGKKLTVTCSQNMNHEYMSWYRQDPGLGLRQIYYSMNVEVTDKGDVPEGYKVSRKEKRNFPLILESPSPNQTSLYFCASRKLRVGTNEKLFFGSGTQLSVL.

Here the CDR3 DNA reads TGTGCCAGCAGCTATGACAGCTACGAGCAGTACTTC. This gives the protein CASSYDSYEQYF. This sequence joins TRBV5-6 and TRBJ2-7; possible D gene TRBD1, 5 bases. Trimming took off 3 bases at V and 3 bases at J, with 7 bases between the two ends. Germline CDR1 SGHDT, CDR2 YYEEEE. The CDR3 runs to 12 residues.

This chain uses TRBV28 with TRBJ1-3, with D unresolved. This CDR3 is 16 amino acids long. The ends were cut back, 4 bases at V and 0 bases at J, with 13 bases in the middle. Germline values: CDR1 MDHEN, CDR2 SYDVKM. CDR3 residues: CASSSWTESSGNTIYF. The CDR3 DNA reads as TGTGCCAGCAGTTCATGGACGGAAAGCTCTGGAAACACCATATATTTT.

In the case of this clone: The junction does not match germline at one end; this may be a read error. Other DNA sequences within the sample encode an identical CDR3. The rearrangement joins TRBV14 to TRBJ1-2; possibly TRBD1 for D (6 bases). The V gene's germline CDR1 is SGHDN and CDR2 FVKESK. CDR3 length equals 15 residues. The CDR3 region is CASSQEVDRNYGYTF. CDR3 bases: TGTGCTAGCAGCCAAGAGGTGGACAGAAACTATGGCTACACCTTC.

The chain couples TRBV7-8 to TRBJ2-3; D not certain. Per germline, CDR1 SGHVS and CDR2 FQNEAQ. The CDR3 is 15 amino acids. V was cut by 1 base and J by 5 bases, with 13 bases left in between. The chain's CDR3 is CASSLGAPRLDTQYF. The CDR3 DNA is TGTGCCAGCAGCTTAGGTGCCCCACGGTTAGATACGCAGTATTTT.

This chain links TRBV7-2 with TRBJ1-1, with 7 bases aligning to TRBD1. Trimming took 2 bases from V and 4 from J; bases not matched to a gene: 7. The CDR3 is 15 amino acids. Germline V gives CDR1 SGHTA, CDR2 FQGNSA. The CDR3 nucleotides are TGTGCCAGCAGCTTATATCCAGGGGGACTCACTGAAGCTTTCTTT. Translating gives CASSLYPGGLTEAFF.

The chain uses TRBV7-9 and TRBJ2-1; 14 bases match TRBD2. Per germline, CDR1 SEHNR and CDR2 FQNEAQ (reference sequence). The ends lost 4 bases at V and 10 bases at J; junction bases unmatched: 12. The CDR3 is 17 amino acids. The CDR3 DNA reads TGTGCCAGCAGCTCCCCCCGAGGACTAGCGGGAGGATTAGAGCAGTTCTTC. Translation gives CASSSPRGLAGGLEQFF.

This clone was picked up one time. This rearrangement joins TRBV5-1 to TRBJ1-1; 8 bases agree with TRBD1. Germline values: CDR1 SGHRS, CDR2 YFSETQ. The CDR3 runs 16 residues. V was clipped by 4 bases and J by 1 base; unmatched bases: 9. The CDR3 spells CASSPKDRAKNTEAFF. The CDR3 DNA sequence: TGCGCCAGCAGCCCCAAGGACAGGGCGAAGAACACTGAAGCTTTCTTT.

The J gene is TRBJ2-2, the V gene TRBV29-1; the D is unclear. Germline CDR1 reads SQVTM; CDR2 reads ANQGSEA. This CDR3 comprises 13 residues. The germline V and J ends were trimmed by 3 bases and 5 bases, with 10 bases remaining between them. CDR3 in amino acids: CSVEVPLTGELFF. Written as DNA, the CDR3 is TGCAGCGTTGAGGTTCCACTTACCGGGGAGCTGTTTTTT.

V is TRBV7-9 and J is TRBJ2-1; 8 nucleotides match TRBD1. This CDR3 has 15 amino acids. CDR1 is SEHNR and CDR2 is FQNEAQ in the germline V gene (reference sequence). With 4 bases clipped from V and 7 bases from J, the junction kept 9 bases outside the gene matches. This CDR3 reads CASSSGRTGMNEQFF. As DNA, the CDR3 is TGTGCCAGCAGCTCAGGAAGGACAGGGATGAATGAGCAGTTCTTC.

The chain is built from TRBV4-1 and TRBJ1-4; 9 bases agree with TRBD1. The ends lost 0 bases at V and 6 bases at J; junction bases unmatched: 2. The germline V gene encodes CDR1 MGHRA and CDR2 YSYEKL. The CDR3 runs 15 residues. The CDR3 DNA reads TGCGCCAGCAGCCAAGAAGGGACAGGGTATGAAAAACTGTTTTTT. Its translation is CASSQEGTGYEKLFF.

This clone was seen a handful of times. The genes are TRBV6-1 and TRBJ1-5; D possibly corresponds to TRBD1 (5 bases). This CDR3 comprises 13 residues. V was cut by 8 bases and J by 8 bases, with 16 bases left in between. The germline gives CDR1 MNHNS, CDR2 SASEGT. As DNA, the CDR3 is TGTGCCAGCTTGTACAGGTTTAATGAGCCCCAGCATTTT. Residues: CASLYRFNEPQHF.

The gene calls are TRBV25-1 and TRBJ1-1; D might be TRBD1 (6 bases). This CDR3 spans 15 amino acids. CDR1 is MGHDK and CDR2 is SYGVNS in the germline V gene. Deletions cut 1 base from V and 4 bases from J, with 13 bases between. The CDR3 nucleotides read TGTGCCAGCAGTGAATCAGGGGATTGGGGCACTGAAGCTTTCTTT. Protein sequence: CASSESGDWGTEAFF.

This chain joins TRBV4-1 and TRBJ2-6, with 7 bases lining up with TRBD2. Germline CDR1 reads MGHRA; CDR2 reads YSYEKL. After removal of 6 bases from V and 0 bases from J, the junction contained 11 bases not matched to a gene. The CDR3 loop spans 18 amino acids. CDR3 loop: CASSRGRGGNSGANVLTF. Here the CDR3 DNA reads TGCGCCAGCAGTCGTGGGCGGGGAGGGAACTCTGGGGCCAACGTCCTGACTTTC.

The rearrangement uses TRBV19 and TRBJ2-7; the D gene could be TRBD1 or TRBD2 (6 bases each). The CDR3 sequence is 17 residues long. Germline V gives CDR1 LNHDA, CDR2 SQIVND (reference sequence). The V end was cut by 3 bases, the J end by 3 bases, with 21 bases between. The CDR3 sequence: CASSIGGTLTGGYEQYF. The DNA of the CDR3 is TGTGCCAGTAGTATCGGCGGGACCCTGACAGGCGGCTACGAGCAGTACTTC.

The gene calls are TRBV11-2 and TRBJ2-7; D gene ambiguous. V lost 3 bases to trimming and J lost 4 bases, with 10 bases between them. The CDR3 has 13 amino acids. Germline loops: CDR1 SGHAT, CDR2 FQNNGV. The DNA of the CDR3 is TGTGCCAGCAGCTTCGTGAAGTTGTACGAGCAGTACTTC. Its protein product is CASSFVKLYEQYF. Full variable domain (remainder filled in from reference TRBV11-2 and TRBJ2-7): EAGVAQSPRYKIIEKRQSVAFWCNPISGHATLYWYQQILGQGPKLLIQFQNNGVVDDSQLPKDRFSAERLKGVDSTLKIQPAKLEDSAVYLCASSFVKLYEQYFGPGTRLTVT.

V usage is TRBV19 and J usage is TRBJ1-4, with a possible D match to TRBD1 (6 bases). CDR1 and CDR2 from the germline V gene are LNHDA and SQIVND (reference sequence). V was clipped by 4 bases and J by 1 base, with 10 bases between them. This CDR3 region has 15 residues. The CDR3: CASSTRQETNEKLFF. CDR3 nucleotides: TGTGCCAGTAGTACGCGACAGGAAACTAATGAAAAACTGTTTTTT.

This clone appeared a single time. The chain couples TRBV6-4 to TRBJ1-2, with 7 bases fitting TRBD1. With V trimmed by 0 bases and J by 1 base, 5 bases remained unmatched. The CDR3 has 16 amino acids. Germline CDR1 MRHNA, CDR2 SNTAGT. In DNA form, the CDR3 reads TGTGCCAGCAGTGACTCGATCCAGGGGGATAACTATGGCTACACCTTC. Translating it yields CASSDSIQGDNYGYTF.

This chain connects TRBV7-3 to TRBJ2-3; D not certain. This CDR3 spans 13 amino acids. V was clipped by 5 bases and J by 6 bases, with 12 bases between them. Germline assignment: CDR1 SGHTA and CDR2 FQGTGA. The CDR3 bases are TGTGCCAGCAGCCAGATGGCATCCGATACGCAGTATTTT. Translating it yields CASSQMASDTQYF. The variable domain in full, completed from reference TRBV7-3 and TRBJ2-3, reads GAGVSQTPSNKVTEKGKYVELRCDPISGHTALYWYRQSLGQGPEFLIYFQGTGAADDSGLPNDRFFAVRPEGSVSTLKIQRTERGDSAVYLCASSQMASDTQYFGPGTRLTVL.

The rearrangement links TRBV4-3 to TRBJ1-1, with D tentatively TRBD1 (6 bases). Between the trimmed V and J ends, which lost 0 bases and 3 bases, there was a span of 17 bases. The CDR3 has 17 residues. The germline CDR1 and CDR2 sequences are LGHNA and YSLEER. This CDR3 is CASSQDRSSGVDTEAFF. The CDR3 DNA follows: TGCGCCAGCAGCCAAGATAGGAGTTCAGGGGTCGACACTGAAGCTTTCTTT.

This clone has only one observation. The rearrangement links TRBV27 to TRBJ2-7; TRBD1 matches at 8 bases. Looked up from germline, CDR1 is MNHEY and CDR2 is SMNVEV (reference sequence). This CDR3 is built from 16 residues. The junction had 7 bases not matched to a gene; V was cut back by 0 bases and J by 3 bases. The CDR3 sequence is CASSLSAGQVIYEQYF. For the CDR3, the DNA is TGTGCCAGCAGTTTATCTGCGGGACAGGTAATCTACGAGCAGTACTTC.

The chain carries TRBV20-1 and TRBJ1-2; no clear D gene. This CDR3 region has 10 residues. Germline V gene sequence: CDR1 DFQATT, CDR2 SNEGSKA (reference sequence). The CDR3 protein is CTPLGFGYTF. As DNA, the CDR3 is TGCACCCCCCTCGGGTTCGGCTACACCTTC.

The rearrangement joins TRBV19 to TRBJ1-1; a weak D match, TRBD1 (6 bases). CDR1 is LNHDA, CDR2 SQIVND, per germline (reference sequence). There are 14 residues in the CDR3. Trimming removed 5 bases from V and 2 bases from J, with 12 bases in between. CDR3 bases: TGTGCCAGTAGTGCCCAGGGGACTAACACTGAAGCTTTCTTT. This translates into CASSAQGTNTEAFF.

The chain employs TRBV28 and TRBJ1-2; no clear D gene. The ends were cut back, 4 bases at V and 2 bases at J, with 29 bases in the middle. CDR3 length equals 20 residues. Germline lookup yields CDR1 MDHEN and CDR2 SYDVKM. The CDR3 region is CASSSSPAGPKTPPNYGYTF. The CDR3 DNA sequence: TGTGCCAGCAGTTCTTCCCCGGCTGGACCGAAAACCCCGCCGAACTATGGCTACACCTTC.

The chain carries TRBV10-1 and TRBJ2-1, with 10 nucleotides matching TRBD2. Germline V gene data show CDR1 as WNHNN and CDR2 as SYGVQD (reference sequence). After removal of 3 bases from V and 15 bases from J, the junction contained 14 bases not matched to a gene. CDR3 length: 15 amino acids. The chain's CDR3 is CASSEQREGRGFRFF. CDR3 nucleotides: TGCGCCAGCAGTGAACAGCGGGAGGGCCGGGGGTTTCGGTTCTTC.

This sequence joins TRBV4-3 and TRBJ2-3; TRBD2 is a possible D gene (6 bases). V gave up 4 bases and J gave up 0 bases, with 11 bases separating them. Germline-derived CDR1 and CDR2 are LGHNA and YSLEER. There are 15 residues in the CDR3. The CDR3 nucleotides are TGCGCCAGCAGCCCCTGGCGGGGAAGCACAGATACGCAGTATTTT. Translated, it gives CASSPWRGSTDTQYF.

A single count supports this clone. The chain carries TRBV11-2 and TRBJ2-3; 12 bases are shared with TRBD2. The length of the CDR3 is 14 residues. Per germline, CDR1 SGHAT and CDR2 FQNNGV. With 7 bases clipped from V and 3 bases from J, the junction kept 2 bases outside the gene matches. CDR3 sequence: CASMTSGRTDTQYF. Here the CDR3 DNA reads TGTGCCAGCATGACTAGCGGGAGAACAGATACGCAGTATTTT. Full variable domain (outside the CDR3, taken from reference TRBV11-2 and TRBJ2-3): EAGVAQSPRYKIIEKRQSVAFWCNPISGHATLYWYQQILGQGPKLLIQFQNNGVVDDSQLPKDRFSAERLKGVDSTLKIQPAKLEDSAVYLCASMTSGRTDTQYFGPGTRLTVL.

The chain carries TRBV29-1 and TRBJ2-5; 7 bases fit TRBD1. After removal of 4 bases from V and 5 bases from J, the junction contained 7 bases not matched to a gene. The CDR3 contains 13 residues. Looked up from germline, CDR1 is SQVTM and CDR2 is ANQGSEA. CDR3 in DNA: TGCAGCGTTGGGGACAGCTGTGGCGAGACCCAGTACTTC. As protein: CSVGDSCGETQYF.